Listed below are T cell receptor beta chains from one sample, sequenced in a study of response to subunit inactivated influenza vaccine. TCRdb analysed the RT-PCR reads with MiXCR anew, one entry per CDR3 protein. The repertoire has around 540,000 distinct CDR3 sequences, 10% to 15% of them found once; the top ten carry roughly 10%. Sequences were derived from PBMCs from blood, sampled on the day of vaccination. These receptors were collected from a man aged 45-65 years who received an inactivated influenza vaccine. The CDR3 runs from the conserved cysteine through the conserved F or W. A D gene is named only where the DNA matches it firmly. Clone sizes are given selectively: once, few, many, or a class where the clone is expanded.

d_call	v_call	j_call	clone_size	cdr3_nt	cdr3_aa
-	TRBV7-9	TRBJ2-5	-	TGTGCCAGCAGCTTAGAGCTGTACCAAGAGACCCAGTACTTC	CASSLELYQETQYF
TRBD1	TRBV29-1	TRBJ2-1	few	TGCAGCGTTGGGACAGGGATTTACAATGAGCAGTTCTTC	CSVGTGIYNEQFF
TRBD2	TRBV6-2/TRBV6-3	TRBJ2-1	few	TGTGCCAGCAGTTACTCGGGTAGCGGGGGGGCCAGGTACAATGAGCAGTTCTTC	CASSYSGSGGARYNEQFF
TRBD1	TRBV6-1	TRBJ1-1	few	TGTGCCAGCAGTGGATTCCGGGACAGCAGTGAAGCTTTCTTT	CASSGFRDSSEAFF
-	TRBV7-2	TRBJ1-1	few	TGTGCCAGCCTTCTTCGCTGGGGGAGGGACACAGCTTTCTTT	CASLLRWGRDTAFF
TRBD1	TRBV3-1	TRBJ2-7	many	TGTGCCAGCAGCCAAGATAGCAGGGGGAGAGCCTACGAGCAGTACTTC	CASSQDSRGRAYEQYF
-	TRBV4-3	TRBJ2-1	medium-sized	TGCGCCAGCAGCCTCTACCCTGGGAGTGAGCAGTTCTTC	CASSLYPGSEQFF
TRBD2	TRBV20-1	TRBJ2-7	-	TGCAGTGCCCGACTAGCGGGAAACCTATACGAGCAGTACTTC	CSARLAGNLYEQYF
TRBD1	TRBV7-2	TRBJ2-7	-	TGTGCCAGCAGCTTGGACAGGGTCCCCGGCGAGCAGTACTTC	CASSLDRVPGEQYF
-	TRBV7-8	TRBJ2-1	few	TGTGCCAGCAGCTTAACCGCCATTATTAACTTCCGCAGGTTCAATGAGCAGTTCTTC	CASSLTAIINFRRFNEQFF
TRBD1	TRBV6-2/TRBV6-3	TRBJ2-1	-	TGTGCCAGCAGTTACATGGGACAGGGCTATGAGCAGTTCTTC	CASSYMGQGYEQFF
TRBD2	TRBV15	TRBJ2-1	few	TGTGCCACCAGCAGAGATGTAGCGGGGAGCTCCTACAATGAGCAGTTCTTC	CATSRDVAGSSYNEQFF
TRBD2	TRBV10-3	TRBJ2-1	-	TGTGCCATCAACCCCGGGGGGGCCGTTAGTAATGAGCAGTTCTTC	CAINPGGAVSNEQFF
TRBD2	TRBV6-5	TRBJ2-2	few	TGTGCCAGCAGTTACTCGCCGAGCGGGGGGCGATTTAGCGGGGAGCTGTTTTTT	CASSYSPSGGRFSGELFF
-	TRBV7-2	TRBJ2-2	few	TGTGCCAGCAGCTTAGGGAAAGTTCGGGGTCTCGCCGGGGAGCTGTTTTTT	CASSLGKVRGLAGELFF
-	TRBV3-1	TRBJ1-1	-	TGTGCCAGCACCCAAGACCGACATATCGTCTTGAACACTGAAGCTTTCTTT	CASTQDRHIVLNTEAFF
-	TRBV11-1	TRBJ2-3	few	TGTGCCAGCAGCTTTGGGCAGGGGAGAACAGATACGCAGTATTTT	CASSFGQGRTDTQYF
-	TRBV24-1	TRBJ2-2	-	TGTGCCACCAGTGCTAGAGCCGGGGAGCTGTTTTTT	CATSARAGELFF
-	TRBV4-2	TRBJ1-6	-	TGTGCCAGCAGCCAAGATCGACAGGTGGATTCACCCCTCCACTTT	CASSQDRQVDSPLHF
TRBD1	TRBV18	TRBJ2-1	few	TGTGCCAGCTCACGCTCGAATCCGGGACAGAAGCAGTTCTTC	CASSRSNPGQKQFF
TRBD1	TRBV28	TRBJ1-2	few	TGTGCCAGCAGCGCCTTGACAGGGATCTATGGCTACACCTTC	CASSALTGIYGYTF
-	TRBV7-3	TRBJ2-1	few	TGTGCCAGCAGCTTAAAGGACTGGAGATCCAAGCAGTTCTTC	CASSLKDWRSKQFF
-	TRBV11-2	TRBJ2-7	-	TGTGCCAGCAGCATTCCCTACGAGCAGTACTTC	CASSIPYEQYF
TRBD2	TRBV29-1	TRBJ2-5	many	TGCAGCGTTGAAGAGATCACTAGCGGGAGGGCCCCCCAGACCCAGTACTTC	CSVEEITSGRAPQTQYF
TRBD2	TRBV14	TRBJ2-1	-	TGTGCCAGCAGCCAAGTCGGGAGGGTGCCCTACAATGAGCAGTTCTTC	CASSQVGRVPYNEQFF
TRBD1	TRBV7-2	TRBJ1-6	once	TGTGCCAGCAGCTTAGCTACAGGGGGTCCCCTCCACTTT	CASSLATGGPLHF
TRBD2	TRBV12-3/TRBV12-4	TRBJ2-4	-	TGTGCCAGCAGTTTTGCGGGGGGCGCGGACATTCAGTACTTC	CASSFAGGADIQYF
-	TRBV12-3/TRBV12-4	TRBJ2-1	many	TGTGCCAGCAGTGCTCGATCCTACAATGAGCAGTTCTTC	CASSARSYNEQFF
-	TRBV29-1	TRBJ2-5	-	TGCAGCGTTGAAGTTGGGCCTCTGGAGACCCAGTACTTC	CSVEVGPLETQYF
-	TRBV6-2/TRBV6-3	TRBJ2-5	-	TGTGTCAGCACCTCCGCCCCCCAAGAGACCCAGTACTTC	CVSTSAPQETQYF
TRBD1	TRBV4-3	TRBJ2-2	-	TGCGCCAGCAGCCAAGATCTAGGACAGGGGAGCACCGGGGAGCTGTTTTTT	CASSQDLGQGSTGELFF
-	TRBV7-2	TRBJ1-5	-	TGTGCCAGCAGCTTAGGAGTGGCAGTACAGAATCAGCCCCAGCATTTT	CASSLGVAVQNQPQHF
TRBD2	TRBV2	TRBJ2-2	-	TGTGCCAGCGGGGAGACTAGCGGGAGACACGGGGAGCTGTTTTTT	CASGETSGRHGELFF
-	TRBV9	TRBJ2-7	-	TGTGCCAGCAGCGTAACGGGCCAGAGCTCCTACGAGCAGTACTTC	CASSVTGQSSYEQYF
-	TRBV12-3/TRBV12-4	TRBJ2-1	many	TGTGCCAGCAGCTTACAGGGATTAGGTGAGCAGTTCTTC	CASSLQGLGEQFF
TRBD1	TRBV7-2	TRBJ2-1	few	TGTGCCAGCAGCCTAACCAGGGGGATTATGAATGAGCAGTTCTTC	CASSLTRGIMNEQFF